This T cell receptor (beta chain) was observed in a study of blood T cell repertoires in COVID-19. Study as a whole: Acute-phase and convalescent COVID-19 samples originated in the United States, Italy and Spain. T cells, B-cell-depleted T cells, or PBMCs provided the cDNA or gDNA that served as material.

Germline CDR1 and CDR2: SGHTS and YDEGEE. The CDR3 has 16 amino acids. V was pared by 0 bases and J by 5 bases, with 11 bases of the junction left unmatched. Original processing notes: Researchers report that nucleated cell counts were estimated from reference gene primer amplification. Using immunoSEQ multiplex PCR, the repertoire was profiled, and TCRdb retains in-frame clones only, with some absent. V and J calls and clone size follow that table, whereas D and trimming were derived from the DNA. The sample holds tens of thousands of clones, just under 85% seen once. The chain uses TRBV5-8 and TRBJ2-7; TRBD2 agrees at 7 bases. The specimen sequenced was peripheral blood. This clonotype originated in a man aged 70-80 years with acute or convalescent COVID-19. CDR3 bases: TGTGCCAGCAGCTTGGCCGGGGGGAGAAGACCACACGAGCAGTACTTC. This gives the protein CASSLAGGRRPHEQYF. The full variable domain, with the rest looked up from reference TRBV5-8 and TRBJ2-7, is EAGVTQSPTHLIKTRGQQATLRCSPISGHTSVYWYQQALGLGLQFLLWYDEGEERNRGNFPPRFSGRQFPNYSSELNVNALELEDSALYLCASSLAGGRRPHEQYFGPGTRLTVT.